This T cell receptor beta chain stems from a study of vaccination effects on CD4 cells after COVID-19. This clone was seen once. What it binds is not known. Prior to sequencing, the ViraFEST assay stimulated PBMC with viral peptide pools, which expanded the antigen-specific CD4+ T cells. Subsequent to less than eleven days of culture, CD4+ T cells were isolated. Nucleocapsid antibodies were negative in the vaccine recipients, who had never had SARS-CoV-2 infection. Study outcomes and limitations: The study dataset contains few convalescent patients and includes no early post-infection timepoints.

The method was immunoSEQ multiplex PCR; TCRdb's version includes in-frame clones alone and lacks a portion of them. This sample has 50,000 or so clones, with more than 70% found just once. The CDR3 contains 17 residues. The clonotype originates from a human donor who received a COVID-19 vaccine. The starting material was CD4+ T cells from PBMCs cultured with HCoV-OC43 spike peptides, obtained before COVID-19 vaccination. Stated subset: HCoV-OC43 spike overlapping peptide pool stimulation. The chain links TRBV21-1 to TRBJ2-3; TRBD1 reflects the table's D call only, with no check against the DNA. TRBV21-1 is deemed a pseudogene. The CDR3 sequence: CASSKTGTPRGTDTQYF. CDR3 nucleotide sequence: TGTGCCAGCAGCAAGACAGGAACCCCGCGGGGCACAGATACGCAGTATTTT.